This T cell receptor (beta chain) is from a study of T cells after yellow fever vaccination. A universal primer site and UMIs were added as TCR cDNA was made by 5'RACE template switching. In TCRdb, the 5' RACE reads were re-called with MiXCR into one record per CDR3 protein. Of some 300,000 distinct CDR3 sequences in the sample, approximately 11% were seen once. Losses at the gene ends were 5 bases for V and 5 bases for J; bases not matched to a gene: 3. This CDR3 has 13 amino acids. In germline, CDR1 is SGHTA, CDR2 FQGNSA. To note about this clonotype: The target antigen is unknown.

General study points: The study re-detected most primary-vaccination clones after the booster (about 96% CD4, 88% CD8).

This material consisted of CD4+ T cells sorted from PBMCs, taken 45 days after the yellow fever booster vaccination. The chain links TRBV7-2 to TRBJ1-2; TRBD1 matches 9 bases. The sequence derives from a man younger than 30 who received the YFV17D yellow fever vaccine. The CDR3 coding sequence is TGTGCCAGCAGCGGAGGGACAGGGTATGGCTACACCTTC. Protein product: CASSGGTGYGYTF.